These 23 T cell receptor beta chains originate from one sample sequenced in a study of regulatory T cells in long-lasting Graves disease. The sample's time point: persistent/refractory GD, antithyroid drugs over 5 years with positive TRAb. Extracted PBMC RNA gave rise to the TCR library. Through Arm-PCR of CDR3 regions and iRepertoire HTBI primers, TCR beta libraries were built. In TCRdb, the multiplex PCR reads were re-called with MiXCR into one record per CDR3 protein. The table shows a few hundred thousand distinct CDR3 sequences, with 20% to 25% occurring only once. This specimen consisted of peripheral blood mononuclear cells (PBMCs), obtained when the disease was refractory, from a patient treated with antithyroid drugs. These receptors originate from a female donor with Graves disease.

In its sample, this clonotype was seen many times. The chain carries TRBV20-1 and TRBJ2-7; 8 bases map to TRBD1. The V gene end was trimmed by 5 bases and the J gene end by 2 bases; junction bases not matched to a gene: 2. The germline V gene has CDR1 DFQATT and CDR2 SNEGSKA (reference sequence). This CDR3 region has 12 residues. This chain's CDR3 is CSADRGTYEQYF. For the CDR3, the DNA is TGCAGTGCTGACAGGGGAACCTACGAGCAGTACTTC.

This clonotype was picked up many times. The genes are TRBV12-3 or TRBV12-4 and TRBJ2-2; possibly TRBD2 for D (5 bases). The CDR3 is made up of 12 amino acids. Between the trimmed V and J ends, which lost 3 bases and 11 bases, there was a span of 10 bases. Here the CDR3 reads CASSFGVFELFF. In DNA, the CDR3 is TGTGCCAGCAGTTTCGGGGTTTTCGAGCTGTTTTTT.

In its sample, this clonotype was seen a few times. It may be a read error: a sequence one base away is much more abundant. The chain uses TRBV24-1 and TRBJ2-7, with TRBD1 matching over 7 bases. Germline loops: CDR1 KGHDR, CDR2 SFDVKD. Trimming cost V 3 bases and J 3 bases; bases outside gene matches: 1. CDR3 length: 13 amino acids. The CDR3 here is CATSDRDSYEQYF. CDR3 sequence (DNA): TGTGCCACCAGTGATCGGGACAGCTACGAGCAGTACTTC.

This clonotype was seen at least ten times. The genes are TRBV28 and TRBJ1-5; D perhaps matches TRBD1 (6 bases). V lost 1 base, J lost 1 base, and 17 bases lay in between. The CDR3 sequence is 18 residues long. Per the germline V gene, CDR1 is MDHEN and CDR2 is SYDVKM. CDR3: CASSLSSWGALSNQPQHF. The CDR3 DNA reads TGTGCCAGCAGTTTATCGTCATGGGGGGCGTTAAGCAATCAGCCCCAGCATTTT.

This clonotype was seen a few times. This rearrangement joins TRBV28 to TRBJ2-6; no firm D call. The germline V gene encodes CDR1 MDHEN and CDR2 SYDVKM. V lost 0 bases and J lost 4, with 13 bases in between. The CDR3 spans 17 residues. CDR3 in amino acids: CASSLWRGGGGANVLTF. The CDR3, as DNA: TGTGCCAGCAGTTTATGGAGAGGTGGTGGAGGGGCCAACGTCCTGACTTTC.

This clonotype was recorded at least ten times. The rearrangement joins TRBV5-1 to TRBJ1-2; D not certain. Trimming stripped 2 bases from V and 6 bases from J, with 14 bases between. The germline V gene encodes CDR1 SGHRS and CDR2 YFSETQ. This CDR3 is built from 14 residues. CDR3 sequence reads: CASSLTQGGDGYTF. The DNA of the CDR3 is TGCGCCAGCAGCTTAACGCAAGGAGGAGATGGCTACACCTTC.

About this clonotype: A junction end diverges from the germline sequence, so it may reflect a read error. V usage is TRBV20-1 and J usage is TRBJ1-6; D is uncertain. CDR1 is DFQATT, CDR2 SNEGSKA, per germline (reference sequence). The CDR3 covers 10 residues. In nucleotides, the CDR3 is TGCAGTGCTTCCATATTCGGTCGCCCCTTT. It translates to CSASIFGRPF.

This sequence joins TRBV11-3 and TRBJ2-1; no clear D gene. CDR1 is SGHNT, CDR2 YENEEA, per germline. The V gene lost 2 bases and the J gene lost 8 bases, with 10 bases spanning the gap. This CDR3 is 13 amino acids long. CDR3 protein: CASSLIISDEQFF. CDR3 in DNA: TGTGCCAGCAGCTTAATCATCAGCGATGAGCAGTTCTTC.

This clonotype was seen ten or more times. V gene TRBV12-3 or TRBV12-4 combines with J gene TRBJ2-1; 7 positions match TRBD2. CDR3 length: 13 amino acids. Trimming removed 6 bases from V and 9 bases from J; junction bases left unmatched: 8. The chain's CDR3 is CASSPRGEGEQFF. The CDR3 nucleotides read TGTGCCAGCAGCCCTCGGGGGGAGGGTGAGCAGTTCTTC.

The table lists this clonotype with many counts. This chain uses TRBV27 with TRBJ2-7; D unclear. CDR3 length: 15 residues. Looked up from germline, CDR1 is MNHEY and CDR2 is SMNVEV (reference sequence). V was shortened by 3 bases and J by 0 bases, with 12 bases between the two germline ends. The CDR3 DNA follows: TGTGCCAGCAGTTTTGGCAGGAGCCACTCCTACGAGCAGTACTTC. Translated, it gives CASSFGRSHSYEQYF.

This clonotype was seen ten or more times. V gene TRBV28 combines with J gene TRBJ1-2; tentatively, D is TRBD1 (5 bases). V lost 3 bases to trimming and J lost 1 base, with 9 bases between them. Germline CDR1 and CDR2: MDHEN and SYDVKM. The CDR3 loop spans 14 amino acids. CDR3 sequence: CASSLQDINYGYTF. The CDR3 coding sequence is TGTGCCAGCAGTTTGCAGGACATTAACTATGGCTACACCTTC.

This clonotype was counted at least ten times. The genes are TRBV28 and TRBJ1-1; 7 nucleotides align to TRBD1. The V gene's germline CDR1 is MDHEN and CDR2 SYDVKM. V lost 6 bases to trimming and J lost 3 bases; unmatched junction nucleotides: 7. The CDR3 sequence is 14 residues long. The CDR3 DNA sequence: TGTGCCAGCAGACCACCAGGGGGTCACACTGAAGCTTTCTTT. Residues: CASRPPGGHTEAFF.

This clonotype was seen repeatedly, ten times or more. This chain links TRBV12-5 with TRBJ2-7; D is tentatively TRBD1 or TRBD2 (5 bases each). Per the germline V gene, CDR1 is LGHNT and CDR2 is FRNRAP. Trimming left V 6 bases short and J 1 base short, with 16 bases between. This CDR3 region has 15 residues. The CDR3 sequence: CASGTHRDRSYEQYF. As DNA, the CDR3 is TGTGCTAGTGGCACCCATCGGGACCGATCCTACGAGCAGTACTTC.

In its sample, this clonotype was seen many times. The CDR3 nucleotides are TGTGCCAGCAGCTCCCTGGGAAAACACACCCAGTACTTC. This translates into CASSSLGKHTQYF. The chain links TRBV12-3 or TRBV12-4 to TRBJ2-5, with D unclear. There are 13 residues in the CDR3. Trimming pared 6 bases from V and 8 bases from J, leaving 16 bases between.

This clonotype has ten or more counts. The chain carries TRBV7-9 and TRBJ2-7, with D possibly matching TRBD1 (6 bases). The V and J ends lost 1 base and 1 base respectively, with 8 bases between them. The CDR3 is made up of 14 amino acids. The V gene's germline CDR1 is SEHNR and CDR2 FQNEAQ (reference sequence). CDR3 bases: TGTGCCAGCAGCTTAGGGGGGCAGTCCTACGAGCAGTACTTC. Amino acids: CASSLGGQSYEQYF.

This clonotype was recorded at least ten times. The chain recombines TRBV28 with TRBJ2-2, with 7 bases identical to TRBD1. The germline V gene has CDR1 MDHEN and CDR2 SYDVKM. CDR3 length equals 16 residues. V lost 5 bases to trimming and J lost 5 bases; unmatched junction nucleotides: 11. The CDR3 DNA follows: TGTGCCAGCAGTGTACCGAACAGGGGATGGACCGGGGAGCTGTTTTTT. It yields the protein CASSVPNRGWTGELFF.

As to this clonotype: This may stem from a read error, because a much larger clone lies one nucleotide away. The chain combines TRBV28 with TRBJ1-5; D unresolved. CDR3 length: 15 residues. Looked up from germline, CDR1 is MDHEN and CDR2 is SYDVKM. Trimming took off 1 base at V and 5 bases at J, with 12 bases between the two ends. The CDR3 spells CASSLLVESDQPQHF. DNA of the CDR3: TGTGCCAGCAGTTTATTGGTAGAGAGCGATCAGCCCCAGCATTTT.

J is TRBJ2-2 and V is TRBV11-2; TRBD2 matches at 11 bases. The germline gives CDR1 SGHAT, CDR2 FQNNGV. The CDR3 loop spans 17 amino acids. V lost 5 bases, J lost 4 bases, and 9 bases stayed unmatched. CDR3 nucleotide sequence: TGTGCCAGCAGCCATAGCGGGACTAGCGGCATCACCGGGGAGCTGTTTTTT. It specifies CASSHSGTSGITGELFF.

The J gene is TRBJ1-3, the V gene TRBV28; D uncertain. Germline values: CDR1 MDHEN, CDR2 SYDVKM. The ends were cut back, 5 bases at V and 0 bases at J, with 14 bases in the middle. The CDR3 loop spans 16 amino acids. This CDR3 reads CASSAESAGSGNTIYF. CDR3 in DNA: TGTGCCAGCAGTGCGGAGTCCGCAGGCTCTGGAAACACCATATATTTT.

In this sample, this clonotype turned up a few times. This chain joins TRBV5-1 and TRBJ1-1, with D tentatively TRBD1 (6 bases). Germline CDR1 SGHRS, CDR2 YFSETQ. The CDR3 has 13 amino acids. Trimming cost V 5 bases and J 5 bases, with 13 bases left between them. The CDR3 here is CASSGGGYTEAFF. The CDR3 DNA reads TGCGCCAGCAGTGGGGGGGGCTATACTGAAGCTTTCTTT.

In its sample, this clonotype was seen a few times. This chain joins TRBV20-1 and TRBJ2-7; 7 bases match TRBD1. Germline V gives CDR1 DFQATT, CDR2 SNEGSKA (reference sequence). V trimming: 2 bases; J trimming: 2 bases; junction bases outside the gene matches: 9. This CDR3 is built from 15 residues. As DNA, the CDR3 is TGCAGTGCTAGACCCCGGGACAGACTAACCTACGAGCAGTACTTC. Its protein is CSARPRDRLTYEQYF.

Remarks on this clonotype: Only one base separates this from a far larger clonotype, so it likely reflects a read error. The chain links TRBV6-1 to TRBJ1-2, with D perhaps matching TRBD1 (5 bases). The CDR3 length is 13 residues. V lost 6 bases, J lost 7 bases, and 15 bases lay in between. Germline-derived CDR1 and CDR2 are MNHNS and SASEGT. The CDR3 bases are TGTGCCAGCAGCTCAGACAGCCTCTGTGGCTACACCTTC. Its protein is CASSSDSLCGYTF.

J is TRBJ1-1 and V is TRBV18; 7 bases line up with TRBD1. Germline V gene lookup returns CDR1 KGHSH and CDR2 LQKENI. The V gene end was trimmed by 7 bases and the J gene end by 1 base; junction bases not matched to a gene: 9. This CDR3 contains 15 residues. The CDR3 coding sequence is TGTGCCAGCTTTCTCGACAGGGAAAAGAACACTGAAGCTTTCTTT. Translated: CASFLDREKNTEAFF.